Listed here is a single TCR beta chain. Its antigen target is currently unknown. No much larger clone exists at a distance of one base, and base qualities are not known. In total, about 650 healthy bone marrow donors made up the cohort. All cohort members were sampled while nominally healthy, although unrecorded immune exposures were likely present. The donor tested CMV seronegative and was one of the 352 seronegative cohort members. A peripheral blood sample was provided by each donor, and peripheral blood mononuclear cells were used for TCR beta sequencing. The Qiagen DNeasy Blood Extraction Kit was used to extract genomic DNA from the blood cell samples. The sample belongs to a study of cytomegalovirus exposure and HLA in healthy donors (dated 2017 in TCRdb). With respect to the entire study: According to an earlier analysis of 550 to 750 of the donors, roughly 180 million T cells yielded over 100 million unique TCR beta sequences and more than 250 Gb of sequence data. An early release covering roughly 640 HLA-typed donors comprised about 300 gigabases of sequencing data and 85 million or so unique TCR sequences. Of the roughly 400 genotyped donors, over 70% fell in the genetic ancestry cluster associated with self-reported Caucasian donors. The aim of the study was to test whether cataloging public T cell receptors could identify signatures of past pathogen exposure. The study used immunosequencing to profile the T cell repertoires of several hundred subjects and linked those repertoires to cytomegalovirus serostatus. A separate validation cohort of over 95 different subjects was used in addition to the roughly 720-subject first cohort. The study combined high-throughput TCR immunosequencing, statistical association of individual TCRs with disease status, and machine learning to predict cytomegalovirus infection status. A later analysis re-analyzed previously published TCR beta repertoires from about 600 donors and added high-resolution HLA genotyping to study TCR occurrence patterns. The later analysis used no new phenotypic data to find candidate immune exposures, relying instead on TCR beta sequences and their occurrence across donors. An earlier analysis of approximately 640 of the donors applied high-throughput TCR beta sequencing to assess whether each TCR beta V gene segment acted as functional or pseudogenic. Donor age, sex, ethnicity and CMV serostatus were collected together with the repertoire data. Genome-wide SNP genotypes for about 65% of the roughly 670 donors were used in a later genetic analysis, which treated that subset as a discovery cohort. All discovery cohort repertoires had been generated on a single sequencing platform. Class I and class II HLA loci were covered by the typing at four-digit resolution. The number of typed donors differed by locus: about 620-640 for A, B, C, DRB1 and DQB1; 500 to 550 for DQA1; around 580 for DPA1; and some 470 for DPB1. About five DR-DQ haplotypes were handled as single units for association and clustering because linkage in the cohort was strong. Across some 400 genotyped donors of the cohort, an average of roughly 200,000 unique TCR beta nucleotide sequences per donor were sequenced, and 15% to 20% of those sequences were non-productive. The investigation overall reported the following: In an earlier analysis of approximately 590 of the donors, most TCR beta V segments appeared in productive rearrangements about 87% or about 30% of the time, broadly matching IMGT annotations. A group of highly shared sequence variants was considered likely to be a technical artifact of the sequencing pipeline. Most TCR sequences were observed very rarely across donors, whereas some public TCRs were present in many individuals. The authors suggested that the approach could potentially be generalized to other disease states and immunological phenotypes. A later genetic analysis associated a missense DCLRE1C variant with V-gene and J-gene trimming of TCR beta chains, and an independent cohort replicated the association. CMV serostatus was the only immune exposure information available for the cohort. Some IMGT-functional V segments, including TRBV6-2 and TRBV6-3, could not be told apart with the 87-base-pair reads, so those segments were excluded. The classifier was reported to diagnose cytomegalovirus status with high specificity and sensitivity in both the original cohort and the validation cohort. A later analysis found that most CMV-associated TCR beta chains appeared HLA-restricted, with HLA associations seemingly driven largely by CMV exposure. A further reported finding was that TCR beta sequences accurately predicted the HLA-A and HLA-B alleles for most subjects in the first cohort. When HLA alleles, especially DR and DQ, strongly co-occurred, attributing TCR associations to individual alleles was difficult. In the study, around 150 TCR beta chains were listed as associated with cytomegalovirus. A few of the identified cytomegalovirus-associated TCR beta chains were confirmed in vitro to be specific for cytomegalovirus antigens. Several of the top co-occurrence clusters appeared to be linked to parvovirus B19, influenza, CMV and Epstein-Barr virus, according to a later analysis. Linkage disequilibrium might explain the correlated functional status among segregating V segments, but an unknown experimental factor could not be excluded. Because some donors lacked HLA typing at each locus, the association tests relied only on the typed subset. Some 15 rarely observed V segments, including chromosome 9 orphons, were excluded from the earlier analysis of almost 600 of the donors because counts were too low. Roughly uniform sequencing depth across donors was assumed in presence/absence analyses, although this assumption may not hold. Specific HLA alleles were associated with 16,951 TCR beta sequences at a false discovery rate of 0.05 in a later analysis. In a later analysis, HLA-associated TCR beta chains showed more clonal expansion and lower generation probabilities than non-associated chains that were equally common. Only TCR beta chains were sequenced in this cohort, and the absence of alpha or paired-chain data limited detectable features. In a later analysis, the rate of TCR association differed among HLA loci, with DRB1 alleles having the most associated TCRs and HLA-C alleles having the fewest. In a later genetic analysis, fewer N-insertions in productive TCRs were reported among donors in an Asian-associated ancestry cluster than the approximately 710-donor mean.

Library preparation used the immunoSEQ multiplex PCR assay. For the multiplex PCR, a mixture combining 60 forward primers for TCR Vbeta segments and 13 reverse primers for TCR Jbeta segments was used. The CDR3 region of rearranged TCR beta genes was amplified from genomic DNA by a multiplex PCR assay. The Illumina HiSeq System was used to sequence the amplified TCR beta libraries as 87-base-pair reads. Turning to the authors' computational methods: A later analysis counted approximately 84 million unique TCR beta chains across the 650 to 700 repertoires, and 9 million to 14 million of these chains were shared by at least two donors. A nearest-neighbor algorithm error-corrected the raw reads and collapsed the reads into unique sequences, merging closely related sequences to remove PCR and sequencing errors. CDR3 sequences were aligned to IMGT reference sequences to assign V, D and J gene segments. For a sequence to be retained, at least a six-nucleotide match to both a V gene segment and a J gene segment was required. Rearrangements were called productive when the CDR3 lacked stop codons and stayed in frame with V and J; all others were non-productive. CDR3 was defined by IMGT convention, running from the second conserved V-encoded cysteine to the conserved J-encoded phenylalanine. The earlier analysis of about 560 of the donors excluded any sequence lacking an unambiguous match to a single V gene segment. In an earlier analysis of more than 500 of the donors, a V segment was called functional when productive rearrangements were above 56.7%, and segregating when the standard deviation between donors exceeded 5%. A statistical classification framework was built for diagnosing cytomegalovirus status from the catalog of TCR beta chain sequences. V and J gene assignment, in a later analysis, came from comparing TCR nucleotide sequences with IMGT/GENE-DB human TR gene sequences. The TCRdist pipeline was used in a later analysis to assign CDR3 sequences and most-parsimonious VDJ recombination scenarios. In a later analysis, each TCR beta chain was defined by its CDR3 amino acid sequence together with its V-gene family, and reads lacking a unique V-gene family were excluded. To address suspected cross-contamination and a sequencing artifact, a later analysis removed 450 to 700 highly shared, low-generation-probability nucleotide sequences. A later analysis calculated a clonal expansion index for each public chain from normalized within-repertoire ranks of inferred template counts. In a later analysis, generation probabilities were computed using a VDJ recombination model fitted to out-of-frame rearrangements, and the results were checked against IGoR. Hypergeometric tests were used in a later analysis to score TCR-TCR, TCR-HLA and TCR-CMV co-occurrence, with a repertoire-size bias correction applied to the TCR pairs. To estimate false discovery rates, a later analysis permuted the HLA or CMV assignments 20 times. In a later analysis, co-occurring TCRs were grouped using DBSCAN, and TCRdist sequence similarity was added for clustering within HLA-allele-positive subsets. Co-occurrence clustering excluded repertoires with fewer than 30,000 or more than 120,000 public chains, plus five with anomalous nucleotide sharing. Here the immuneACCESS table is served through TCRdb, limited to in-frame sequences with V and J called. Missing clones are a known gap in these copies; in checked studies unresolved V genes cover under half, and the rest lacks a known reason. Clone size and the V and J calls come from that table; the DNA yielded D and trimming. This sample is represented by 150,000 or so clones; around 73% of them were singletons. The top ten hold around 1.5% of the sample.

The CDR3 goes from the cysteine to the phenylalanine over 15 residues. The DNA shown is the 45-base CDR3, in frame from base 1. V trim: 3 bases; J trim: 0 bases; unmatched bases: 3. CDR1 SGHDT and CDR2 YYEEEE were looked up in the germline V gene. The chain uses TRBV5-6 and TRBJ2-7; the central 10 bases match TRBD1. This TCR came from a female donor in good health and CMV-seronegative. The sequencing sample was made of PBMCs. The DNA reads as follows: TGTGCCAGCAGCTGGGGACAGGGGAGCTCCTACGAGCAGTACTTC. Its product reads: CASSWGQGSSYEQYF.